This TCR beta chain was identified during a study of T cells after posttransplantation cyclophosphamide. Assay used: immunoSEQ multiplex PCR; TCRdb lists only in-frame clones, some missing. The data contain over 10,000 clones, approximately 82% of them singletons. J gave up 6 bases and V 1 base, and 7 bases lay outside the gene matches. Looked up from germline, CDR1 is MGHRA and CDR2 is YSYEKL. The CDR3 sequence is 16 residues long. Control samples came 1 year after myeloablative marrow transplants with methotrexate plus calcineurin inhibitor. The sequence was collected from a male patient aged 25-45 years who received an allogeneic stem cell transplant from an unrelated donor, was CMV-positive, and had acute GVHD only. Some T cells may possibly be graft donor cells. The chain links TRBV4-1 to TRBJ2-1; TRBD2 aligns across 9 bases. Material: PBMCs, obtained about 350 days after allogeneic stem cell transplant with calcineurin inhibitor and methotrexate. The CDR3 sequence is CASSQAWGGRVNEQFF. DNA for the CDR3: TGCGCCAGCAGCCAAGCTTGGGGCGGGAGGGTCAATGAGCAGTTCTTC.